This TCR beta chain came from a study of human T cells and chemical hapten exposure. MiXCR, run by TCRdb on the RACE reads, gives a single entry per CDR3 protein. The sample contains about 350,000 distinct CDR3 sequences, about 6.9% of which appear only once. The sample's time point: patch test 2, 6 weeks after DPC sensitization. The treatment here: therapeutic diphenylcyclopropenone sensitization with weekly scalp DPC. V gave up 6 bases and J gave up 6 bases, with 18 bases separating them. CDR1 and CDR2 (germline): SQVTM, ANQGSEA. The CDR3 consists of 13 residues. This sequence was found in a woman between 18 and 29 years old with alopecia areata. Some clones in this sample may be carry-over from other donors' samples. Source: whole blood, taken in connection with sensitization to the hapten diphenylcyclopropenone (DPC). This rearrangement joins TRBV29-1 to TRBJ2-7; a possible D gene is TRBD2 (5 bases). This chain's CDR3 is CSVTRAGFAEQYF. The CDR3 coding sequence is TGCAGCGTGACACGGGCGGGCTTTGCCGAGCAGTACTTC.